This is a list of T cell receptor beta chains from one sample in a study of metastatic and nonmetastatic thyroid tumors. TCRdb reanalyzed the PCR reads via MiXCR. The data show about 4,000 clones, 22% seen once. Sequencing was carried out using tumor tissue. These receptors all stem from a female donor with papillary thyroid cancer or a benign thyroid nodule (not recorded which). Some clones in this sample may be carry-over from other donors' samples. The CDR3 runs from the conserved cysteine through the conserved F or W. Fields, in order: J gene, V gene, D gene, CDR3 length, clone size, CDR3 protein, CDR3 DNA. D genes are given only for firm matches. Clone size is given for some rows only: seen once, a few or many times, or a class if the clone is expanded.

J gene: TRBJ2-7
V gene: TRBV4-1
D gene: TRBD2
CDR3 length: 17
clone size: .
CDR3 protein: CASSQGTGLADSYEQYF
CDR3 DNA: TGCGCCAGCAGCCAGGGGACGGGACTAGCGGACTCCTACGAGCAGTACTTC

J gene: TRBJ2-1
V gene: TRBV15
D gene: .
CDR3 length: 13
clone size: few
CDR3 protein: CATSSPPYNEQFF
CDR3 DNA: TGTGCCACCAGCAGTCCCCCATACAATGAGCAGTTCTTC

J gene: TRBJ2-3
V gene: TRBV20-1
D gene: TRBD2
CDR3 length: 14
clone size: .
CDR3 protein: CSASSGSITDTQYF
CDR3 DNA: TGCAGTGCTAGCAGCGGGAGTATTACAGATACGCAGTATTTT

J gene: TRBJ1-2
V gene: TRBV4-1
D gene: TRBD1
CDR3 length: 13
clone size: medium-sized
CDR3 protein: CASSPPTGSGYTF
CDR3 DNA: TGCGCCAGCAGCCCACCGACAGGGTCTGGCTACACCTTC

J gene: TRBJ1-1
V gene: TRBV5-1
D gene: .
CDR3 length: 14
clone size: .
CDR3 protein: CASSLVDMNTEAFF
CDR3 DNA: TGCGCCAGCAGCTTGGTAGACATGAACACTGAAGCTTTCTTT

J gene: TRBJ2-3
V gene: TRBV9
D gene: TRBD1
CDR3 length: 16
clone size: medium-sized
CDR3 protein: CASSVRQGGETDTQYF
CDR3 DNA: TGTGCCAGCAGCGTGAGACAGGGGGGAGAGACAGATACGCAGTATTTT

J gene: TRBJ1-2
V gene: TRBV6-5
D gene: .
CDR3 length: 14
clone size: few
CDR3 protein: CASSLLEGSGGYTF
CDR3 DNA: TGTGCCAGCAGTTTATTGGAGGGGTCTGGAGGCTACACCTTC

J gene: TRBJ2-7
V gene: TRBV11-2
D gene: .
CDR3 length: 14
clone size: .
CDR3 protein: CASSPSRVSYEQYF
CDR3 DNA: TGTGCCAGCAGCCCCTCGAGGGTTTCTTACGAGCAGTACTTC

J gene: TRBJ2-6
V gene: TRBV6-1
D gene: .
CDR3 length: 15
clone size: large
CDR3 protein: CASSPGQSGANVLTF
CDR3 DNA: TGTGCCAGCAGCCCTGGACAGAGTGGGGCCAACGTCCTGACTTTC

J gene: TRBJ2-2
V gene: TRBV11-1
D gene: TRBD1
CDR3 length: 14
clone size: .
CDR3 protein: CASSLEGAGGELFF
CDR3 DNA: TGTGCCAGCAGCTTAGAGGGGGCTGGCGGGGAGCTGTTTTTT

J gene: TRBJ1-5
V gene: TRBV6-2/TRBV6-3
D gene: .
CDR3 length: 14
clone size: few
CDR3 protein: CASSYTGGGQPQHF
CDR3 DNA: TGTGCCAGCAGTTACACCGGGGGCGGACAGCCCCAGCATTTT

J gene: TRBJ2-1
V gene: TRBV27
D gene: .
CDR3 length: 13
clone size: large
CDR3 protein: CASSHGTYNEQFF
CDR3 DNA: TGTGCCAGCAGTCACGGAACCTACAATGAGCAGTTCTTC

J gene: TRBJ2-5
V gene: TRBV24-1
D gene: TRBD1
CDR3 length: 16
clone size: large
CDR3 protein: CATSENPQGARETQYF
CDR3 DNA: TGTGCCACCAGTGAGAATCCTCAGGGGGCGCGGGAGACCCAGTACTTC

J gene: TRBJ2-7
V gene: TRBV4-1
D gene: .
CDR3 length: 15
clone size: .
CDR3 protein: CASSQDEQEPYEQYF
CDR3 DNA: TGCGCCAGCAGCCAAGATGAACAGGAACCATACGAGCAGTACTTC

J gene: TRBJ1-2
V gene: TRBV6-5
D gene: TRBD1
CDR3 length: 15
clone size: large
CDR3 protein: CASSYTGTGQNGYTF
CDR3 DNA: TGTGCCAGCAGTTACACCGGGACAGGGCAGAATGGCTACACCTTC

J gene: TRBJ1-4
V gene: TRBV7-2
D gene: .
CDR3 length: 15
clone size: many
CDR3 protein: CASSRRTAFNEKLFF
CDR3 DNA: TGTGCCAGCAGTCGCAGGACAGCTTTTAATGAAAAACTGTTTTTT

J gene: TRBJ2-7
V gene: TRBV6-1
D gene: .
CDR3 length: 15
clone size: few
CDR3 protein: CASSDPRARSHEQYF
CDR3 DNA: TGTGCCAGCAGTGATCCCCGGGCCAGAAGCCACGAGCAGTACTTC

J gene: TRBJ2-3
V gene: TRBV9
D gene: TRBD2
CDR3 length: 15
clone size: .
CDR3 protein: CASSASGRSTDTQYF
CDR3 DNA: TGTGCCAGCAGCGCTAGCGGGAGAAGCACAGATACGCAGTATTTT

J gene: TRBJ2-1
V gene: TRBV10-1
D gene: TRBD2
CDR3 length: 17
clone size: .
CDR3 protein: CASSGGGERDGYNEQFF
CDR3 DNA: TGCGCCAGCAGTGGGGGGGGGGAGCGGGACGGCTACAATGAGCAGTTCTTC

J gene: TRBJ1-1
V gene: TRBV19
D gene: .
CDR3 length: 14
clone size: few
CDR3 protein: CASSHRVKNTEAFF
CDR3 DNA: TGTGCCAGTAGTCACAGGGTGAAGAACACTGAAGCTTTCTTT

J gene: TRBJ2-7
V gene: TRBV7-3
D gene: .
CDR3 length: 14
clone size: .
CDR3 protein: CASSRGGTGNEQYF
CDR3 DNA: TGTGCCAGCAGCAGGGGGGGGACAGGTAACGAGCAGTACTTC

J gene: TRBJ2-7
V gene: TRBV27
D gene: .
CDR3 length: 15
clone size: few
CDR3 protein: CASSLGTGAAYEQYF
CDR3 DNA: TGTGCCAGCAGTTTGGGTACGGGTGCCGCCTACGAGCAGTACTTC